This TCR beta chain comes out of a study of tumor-infiltrating lymphocytes in glioblastoma multiforme (dated by TCRdb to about 2017). Some background on the complete study: Whether intratumoral genomic heterogeneity fosters TIL diversity was tested through joint investigation of somatic mutations, TIL diversity and immune response activity. Paper-wide results and their limitations: Because T cells carry unequal numbers of TCR transcripts, RNA-based TCR sequencing may distort clone frequencies. T cells were not sorted into functional subsets, which the authors noted as a future improvement. Generalizability is limited because the TCR and somatic mutation analysis included only one glioblastoma patient.

TCRB libraries were built from RNA via three nested multiplex PCR rounds using a modified ARM-PCR protocol with multiple V-beta primers and a C-beta primer. Starting from around 0.51 ug of total RNA, TCRB-specific cDNA was synthesized using ProtoScript II Reverse Transcriptase and a C-beta primer. No unique molecular identifiers were described for the TCRB libraries. In the third PCR, barcodes and adapters were added over about 23 cycles with Deep VentR (exo-) polymerase, after which 250-500 bp bands were gel purified. An Illumina HiSeq 2500 generating 250 bp paired-end reads was used to sequence the TCRB libraries. Per the authors' processing: Trimmomatic was used to clean reads, FLASH to merge reads, MiGEC to assign V, D and J segments, and VDJtools to perform the analysis. VDJtools was used to calculate the Shannon-Wiener diversity index, which quantified repertoire diversity. TCRdb handled the public reads itself, with Q25 trimming in fastp and clone calling in MiXCR, and kept productive beta chains. Each record represents a unique CDR3 protein, reported with the most common genes and DNA among its rows. The V and J calls reflect TCRdb's pipeline rather than the authors' work. This sample comprises under 15,000 distinct CDR3 sequences, around 60% of them detected only once. The top ten clonotypes cover approximately 32% of the sample.

On this clonotype itself: Its target antigen remains unknown. Base qualities are not recorded, but no much larger clone differs from it by a single base.

The AllPrep DNA/RNA mini kit was used to purify genomic DNA and total RNA simultaneously from each of the 9 to 10 tumor samples. OD 260/280 ratios above 1.9 and RNA integrity numbers above 6.5 were observed for all RNA. From cysteine to phenylalanine, the CDR3 is 14 amino acids long. CDR3 DNA only is kept here, 42 bases in frame from base 1. Germline trimming amounts to 6 bases on V and 7 bases on J, with 9 as the count of junction bases outside the gene matches. CDR1 and CDR2 (LNHNV, YYDKDF) derive from the germline V gene (reference sequence). This TCR derives from a male donor with glioblastoma. The chain links TRBV15 with TRBJ2-7, with 10 central nucleotides matching TRBD2. The sample was brain tumor tissue. The CDR3 in this case is CATRPAGGDTEQYF. In nucleotide form, the sequence is TGTGCCACCAGGCCAGCGGGGGGGGATACTGAGCAGTACTTC.